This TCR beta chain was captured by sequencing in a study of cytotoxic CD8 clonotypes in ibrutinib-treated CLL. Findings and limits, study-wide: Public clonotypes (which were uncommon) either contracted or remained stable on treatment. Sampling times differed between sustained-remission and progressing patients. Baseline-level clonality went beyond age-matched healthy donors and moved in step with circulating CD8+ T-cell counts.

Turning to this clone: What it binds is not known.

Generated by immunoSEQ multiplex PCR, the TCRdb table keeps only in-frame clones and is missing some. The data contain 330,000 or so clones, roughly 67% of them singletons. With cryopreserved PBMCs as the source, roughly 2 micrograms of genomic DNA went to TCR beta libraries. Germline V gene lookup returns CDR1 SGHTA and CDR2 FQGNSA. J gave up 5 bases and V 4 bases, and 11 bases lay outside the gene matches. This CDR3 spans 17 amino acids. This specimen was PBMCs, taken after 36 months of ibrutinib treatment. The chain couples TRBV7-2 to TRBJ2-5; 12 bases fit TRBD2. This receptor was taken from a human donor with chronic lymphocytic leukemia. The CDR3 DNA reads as TGTGCCAGCAGCTCTAGACTAGCGGGAGTGGCCCGGGAGACCCAGTACTTC. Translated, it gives CASSSRLAGVARETQYF.